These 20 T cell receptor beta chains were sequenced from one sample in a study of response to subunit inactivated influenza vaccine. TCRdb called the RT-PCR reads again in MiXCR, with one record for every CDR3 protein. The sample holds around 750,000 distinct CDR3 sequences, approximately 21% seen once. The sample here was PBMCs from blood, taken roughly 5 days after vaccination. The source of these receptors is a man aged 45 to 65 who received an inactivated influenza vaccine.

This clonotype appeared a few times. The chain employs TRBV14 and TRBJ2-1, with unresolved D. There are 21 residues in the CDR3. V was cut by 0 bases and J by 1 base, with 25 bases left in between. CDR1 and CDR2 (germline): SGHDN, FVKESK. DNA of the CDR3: TGTGCCAGCAGCCAAGATCCATACCGACTCAAAAGACCTGGTTCCTACAATGAGCAGTTCTTC. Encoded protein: CASSQDPYRLKRPGSYNEQFF. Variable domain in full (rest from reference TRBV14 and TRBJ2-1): EAGVTQFPSHSVIEKGQTVTLRCDPISGHDNLYWYRRVMGKEIKFLLHFVKESKQDESGMPNNRFLAERTGGTYSTLKVQPAELEDSGVYFCASSQDPYRLKRPGSYNEQFFGPGTRLTVL.

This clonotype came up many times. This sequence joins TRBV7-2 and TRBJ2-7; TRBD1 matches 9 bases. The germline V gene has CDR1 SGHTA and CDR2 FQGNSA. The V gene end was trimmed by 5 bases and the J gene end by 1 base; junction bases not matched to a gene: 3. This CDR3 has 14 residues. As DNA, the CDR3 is TGTGCCAGCAGCGACGGGACAGGGTCCTACGAGCAGTACTTC. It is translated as CASSDGTGSYEQYF.

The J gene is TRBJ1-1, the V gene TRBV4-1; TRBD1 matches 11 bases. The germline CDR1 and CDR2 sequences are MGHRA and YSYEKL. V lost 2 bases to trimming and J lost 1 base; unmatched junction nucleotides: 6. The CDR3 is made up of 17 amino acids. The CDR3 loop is CASSQNRDRGKNTEAFF. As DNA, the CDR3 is TGCGCCAGCAGCCAAAACCGGGACAGGGGGAAGAACACTGAAGCTTTCTTT.

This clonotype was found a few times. Here the CDR3 reads CASSLSGAGEKLFF. In nucleotides, the CDR3 is TGTGCCAGCAGTTTATCAGGGGCCGGGGAAAAACTGTTTTTT. The chain employs TRBV12-3 or TRBV12-4 and TRBJ1-4, with a weak D call TRBD1 (6 bases). V shed 2 bases and J shed 8 bases, with 12 bases lying between them. This CDR3 comprises 14 residues.

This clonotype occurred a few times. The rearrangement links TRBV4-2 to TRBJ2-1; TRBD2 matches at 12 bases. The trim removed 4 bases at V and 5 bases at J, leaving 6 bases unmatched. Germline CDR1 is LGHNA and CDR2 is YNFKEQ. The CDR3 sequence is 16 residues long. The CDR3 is CASSRTLAGGNNEQFF. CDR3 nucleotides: TGTGCCAGCAGCCGTACCCTAGCGGGAGGGAACAATGAGCAGTTCTTC.

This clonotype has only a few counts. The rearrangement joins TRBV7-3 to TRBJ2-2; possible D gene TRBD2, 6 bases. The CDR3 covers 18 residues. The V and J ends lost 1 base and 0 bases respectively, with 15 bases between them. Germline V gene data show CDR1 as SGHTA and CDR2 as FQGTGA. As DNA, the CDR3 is TGTGCCAGCAGCTTAAGGTCCATTGGGACTTCGAACACCGGGGAGCTGTTTTTT. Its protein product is CASSLRSIGTSNTGELFF.

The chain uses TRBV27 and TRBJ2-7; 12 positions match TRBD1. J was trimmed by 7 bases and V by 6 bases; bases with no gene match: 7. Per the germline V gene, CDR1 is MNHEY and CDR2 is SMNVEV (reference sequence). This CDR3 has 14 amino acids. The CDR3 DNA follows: TGTGCCAGCAGCAAAGGGACAGGGGGCAGGGAGCAGTACTTC. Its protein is CASSKGTGGREQYF.

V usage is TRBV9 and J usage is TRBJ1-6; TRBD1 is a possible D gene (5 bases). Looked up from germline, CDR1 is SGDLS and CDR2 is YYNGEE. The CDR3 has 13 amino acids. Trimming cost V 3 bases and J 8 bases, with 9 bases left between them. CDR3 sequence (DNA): TGTGCCAGCAGCGAGGGACGGGATTCACCCCTCCACTTT. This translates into CASSEGRDSPLHF.

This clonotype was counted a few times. The CDR3 DNA sequence: TGCAGCGGGGTTTATAGCGGGAGGGGCCCCAATGAGCAGTTCTTC. This gives the protein CSGVYSGRGPNEQFF. This chain links TRBV29-1 with TRBJ2-1; 11 positions match TRBD2. The V segment lost 7 bases and the J segment 6 bases; nucleotides outside the gene matches: 11. The germline CDR1 and CDR2 sequences are SQVTM and ANQGSEA. This CDR3 comprises 15 residues.

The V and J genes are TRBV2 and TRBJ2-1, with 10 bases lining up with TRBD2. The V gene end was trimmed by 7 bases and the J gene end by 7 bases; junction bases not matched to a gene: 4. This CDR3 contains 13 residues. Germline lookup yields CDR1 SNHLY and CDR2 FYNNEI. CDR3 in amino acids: CASTGTSANEQFF. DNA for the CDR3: TGTGCCAGCACCGGGACTAGCGCTAATGAGCAGTTCTTC.

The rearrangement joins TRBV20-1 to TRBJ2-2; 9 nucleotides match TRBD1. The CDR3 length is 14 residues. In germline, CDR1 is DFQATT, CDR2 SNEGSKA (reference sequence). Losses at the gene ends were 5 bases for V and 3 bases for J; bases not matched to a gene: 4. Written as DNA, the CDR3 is TGCAGTGCTTCACAGGGGGCGGACACCGGGGAGCTGTTTTTT. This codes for CSASQGADTGELFF.

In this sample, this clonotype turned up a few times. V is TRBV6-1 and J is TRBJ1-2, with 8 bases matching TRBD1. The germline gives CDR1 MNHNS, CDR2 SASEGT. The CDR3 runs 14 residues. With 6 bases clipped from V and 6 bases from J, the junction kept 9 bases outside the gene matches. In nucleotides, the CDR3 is TGTGCCAGCAGACGTGGGGCAGGGGGCGATGGCTACACCTTC. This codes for CASRRGAGGDGYTF.

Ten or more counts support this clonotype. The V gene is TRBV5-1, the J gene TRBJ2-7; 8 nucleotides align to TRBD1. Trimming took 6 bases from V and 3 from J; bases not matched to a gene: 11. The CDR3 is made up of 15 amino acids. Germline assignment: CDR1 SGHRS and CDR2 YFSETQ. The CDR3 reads CASTWGAGGNYEQYF. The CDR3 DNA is TGCGCCAGCACCTGGGGGGCAGGGGGCAACTACGAGCAGTACTTC.

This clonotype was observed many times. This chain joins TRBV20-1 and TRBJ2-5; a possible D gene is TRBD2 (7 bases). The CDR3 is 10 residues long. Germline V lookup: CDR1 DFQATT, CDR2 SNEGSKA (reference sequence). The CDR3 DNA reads TGCACAACGGGGGGCGAGACCCAGTACTTC. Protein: CTTGGETQYF.

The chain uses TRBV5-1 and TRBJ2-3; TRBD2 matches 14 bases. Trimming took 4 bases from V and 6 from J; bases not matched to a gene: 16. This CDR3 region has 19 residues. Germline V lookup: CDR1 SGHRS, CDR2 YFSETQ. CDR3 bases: TGCGCCAGCAGCCCACTCGGGACTAGCGGGGGTGCGTTGCGCGATACGCAGTATTTT. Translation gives CASSPLGTSGGALRDTQYF. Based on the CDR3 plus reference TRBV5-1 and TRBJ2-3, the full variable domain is KAGVTQTPRYLIKTRGQQVTLSCSPISGHRSVSWYQQTPGQGLQFLFEYFSETQRNKGNFPGRFSGRQFSNSRSEMNVSTLELGDSALYLCASSPLGTSGGALRDTQYFGPGTRLTVL.

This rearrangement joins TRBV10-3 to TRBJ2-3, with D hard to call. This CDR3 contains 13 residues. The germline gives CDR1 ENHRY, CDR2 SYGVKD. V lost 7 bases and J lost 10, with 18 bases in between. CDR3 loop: CAITQSGSSAQYF. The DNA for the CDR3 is TGTGCCATCACCCAGAGTGGTAGTTCGGCGCAGTATTTT.

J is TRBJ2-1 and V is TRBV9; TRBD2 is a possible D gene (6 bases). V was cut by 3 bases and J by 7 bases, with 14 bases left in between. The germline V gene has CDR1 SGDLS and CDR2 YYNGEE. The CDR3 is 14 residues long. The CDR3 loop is CASSAGSSLNEQFF. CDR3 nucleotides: TGTGCCAGCAGCGCCGGGAGTAGCTTGAATGAGCAGTTCTTC.

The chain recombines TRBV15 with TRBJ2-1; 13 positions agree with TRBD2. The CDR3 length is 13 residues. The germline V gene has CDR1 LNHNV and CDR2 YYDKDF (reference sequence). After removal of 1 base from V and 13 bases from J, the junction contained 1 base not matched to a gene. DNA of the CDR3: TGTGCCACCAGCAGAGGGACTAGCGGGAGACAGTTCTTC. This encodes CATSRGTSGRQFF. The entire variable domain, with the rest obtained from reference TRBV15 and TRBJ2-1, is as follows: DAMVIQNPRYQVTQFGKPVTLSCSQTLNHNVMYWYQQKSSQAPKLLFHYYDKDFNNEADTPDNFQSRRPNTSFCFLDIRSPGLGDTAMYLCATSRGTSGRQFFGPGTRLTVL.

CDR3 sequence reads: CSVALLAGETQYF. In nucleotides, the CDR3 is TGCAGCGTCGCCTTACTAGCAGGAGAGACCCAGTACTTC. The V gene is TRBV29-1, the J gene TRBJ2-5; D is perhaps TRBD2 (6 bases). CDR3 length: 13 amino acids. Trimming pared 6 bases from V and 4 bases from J, leaving 15 bases between. The germline CDR1 and CDR2 sequences are SQVTM and ANQGSEA.

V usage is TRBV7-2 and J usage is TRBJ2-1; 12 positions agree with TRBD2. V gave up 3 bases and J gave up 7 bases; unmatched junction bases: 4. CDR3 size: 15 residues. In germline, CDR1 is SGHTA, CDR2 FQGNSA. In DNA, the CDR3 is TGTGCCAGCAGCTTCGGGACTAGCGGGTCAAATGAGCAGTTCTTC. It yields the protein CASSFGTSGSNEQFF.